This TCR beta chain was sequenced in a study of T cells after posttransplantation cyclophosphamide (TCRdb year 2016). Regarding the study in general: Using TRB sequencing, the study followed how the T cell repertoire reconstituted after myeloablative bone marrow transplantation in which posttransplantation cyclophosphamide served as GVHD prophylaxis. Up to roughly 3 additional blood samples from 2 to 5.2 years after transplant were also TRB-sequenced in 3 patients, as was pretransplant blood from a handful of patients. Because TRA and TRB clonality were tightly correlated in 9 samples, subsequent TCR analyses were focused on TRB only. Samples from around 40 PTCy-treated patients and roughly 17 related bone marrow donors of those patients were subjected to antigen receptor sequencing. Blood from every one of the 30 or so PTCy patients who had 1-year posttransplant specimens underwent TRB sequencing. Public TRB sequences were searched against a database of over 3,500 sequences associated with responses to pathogens, tumor antigens, self-antigens and alloantigens.

CDR1 and CDR2, looked up from the germline V gene, are SGHAT and FQNNGV. The CDR3 has 17 amino acids, counting the end cysteine and phenylalanine. Just the 51-base CDR3 DNA is kept, in frame starting at base 1. Compared with germline, V lacks 2 bases and J lacks 1 base; bases without a gene match: 6. This clone was found a few times. No cognate antigen has been identified for it. The input lacks base qualities; no much larger clone sits a single base away. Beyond this particular receptor, the publication reports: Across fewer than 50 patients, TRB clonality was highly associated with recipient CMV seropositivity and CMV reactivation, and diversity in PTCy patients was similar to diversity in CNI/methotrexate controls. Donor-recipient similarity was low at 1-2 months but increased during the first year, and donor CD8+ memory clones often dominated later blood repertoires. The TRB repertoires of T cells infiltrating skin or the GI tract showed only limited overlap with the TRB repertoires found in blood.

Genomic DNA was the input for TRB sequencing, which was run either with the immunoSEQ assay at survey resolution or with the hsTCRB kit. The paper's data handling went like this. The immunoSEQ software handled initial read processing, and the LymphoSeq R package was used for repertoire analyses. For each TRB dataset, clonality was calculated as 1 minus normalized Shannon entropy, and the Gini coefficient was computed as well. To infer phenotypes in unsorted samples, TRB sequences from sorted subsets of the recipient or donor were mapped onto the unsorted samples of the same recipient. Not all clones reach the TCRdb copy of this immuneACCESS table, which keeps in-frame sequences only. Checked studies attribute under half of the gap to unresolved V genes and leave the rest unexplained. From that table come the V and J calls and clone size; the DNA was used to work out D and trimming. The sample has roughly 4,900 clones on record, about 80% of them singletons. The top ten clones comprise about 4% of the sample.

Taken with the paper, the label for treatment or condition translates to: high-dose cyclophosphamide on days +3 and +4 as single-agent GVHD prophylaxis. For conditioning, the PTCy patients got busulfan and fludarabine, then a related or unrelated marrow graft, followed by cyclophosphamide on days +3 and +4. The PTCy-treated patients were enrolled in a prospective multi-institutional clinical trial. Peripheral blood and bone marrow mononuclear cells were isolated by Ficoll-Hypaque density centrifugation and were cryopreserved. The V and J genes are TRBV11-2 and TRBJ2-7; 12 central bases correspond to TRBD1. The sequences come from PBMCs, collected after allogeneic stem cell transplant with posttransplant cyclophosphamide. The sequence came from a male patient in his forties or fifties who received an allogeneic stem cell transplant from a related donor and was CMV-positive. After a transplant, some T cells may have been passed on by the graft donor. In nucleotides, the sequence is TGTGCCAGCAGCTTACGGGCGGGACAGGGGGCTTCCTACGAGCAGTACTTC. Its coded protein is CASSLRAGQGASYEQYF. Reference TRBV11-2 and TRBJ2-7 proteins supply the regions before and after the CDR3; the full variable domain is: EAGVAQSPRYKIIEKRQSVAFWCNPISGHATLYWYQQILGQGPKLLIQFQNNGVVDDSQLPKDRFSAERLKGVDSTLKIQPAKLEDSAVYLCASSLRAGQGASYEQYFGPGTRLTVT.